This TCR beta chain was retrieved from a study of blood T cells in healthy people across ages. Total RNA was extracted at no less than 6 micrograms per sample. This clonotype has just a few counts. CDR1 is MDHEN, CDR2 SYDVKM, per germline. CDR3 length equals 14 residues. V shed 7 bases and J shed 4 bases, with 15 bases lying between them. Through a sample-barcoded 5' primer and a J-beta primer mix, a second PCR was run for roughly 6 to 12 cycles. Each cDNA molecule carried a tag from a template-switch adaptor that contained 12 random nucleotides. CDR3-containing paired-end reads numbered at least 2.5 million in each sample. TCRdb ran MiXCR on the 5' RACE reads and lists one entry per CDR3 protein. The table shows about 970,000 distinct CDR3 sequences, with about 53% occurring only once.

The sequenced material came from blood. The clonotype originates from a woman in her sixties in good health. The rearrangement links TRBV28 to TRBJ2-3; a weak D match, TRBD2 (7 bases). CDR3 sequence (DNA): TGTGCCAGCATGAAGGGGGGGTTGCCAGATACGCAGTATTTT. Protein sequence: CASMKGGLPDTQYF.